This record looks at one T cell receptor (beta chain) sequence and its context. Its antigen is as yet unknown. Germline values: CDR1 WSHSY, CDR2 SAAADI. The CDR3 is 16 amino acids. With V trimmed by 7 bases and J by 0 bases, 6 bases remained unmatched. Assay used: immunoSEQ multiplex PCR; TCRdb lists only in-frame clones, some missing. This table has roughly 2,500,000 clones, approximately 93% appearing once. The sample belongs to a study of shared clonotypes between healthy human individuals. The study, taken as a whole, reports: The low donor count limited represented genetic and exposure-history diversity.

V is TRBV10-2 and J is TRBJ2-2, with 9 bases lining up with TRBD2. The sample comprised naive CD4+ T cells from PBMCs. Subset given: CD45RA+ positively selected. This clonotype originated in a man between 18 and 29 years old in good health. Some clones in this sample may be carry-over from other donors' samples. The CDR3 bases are TGCGCCAGCAACTTAGCGGGAGTCACGAACACCGGGGAGCTGTTTTTT. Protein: CASNLAGVTNTGELFF.